This TCR beta chain was profiled in a study of regulatory T cells in long-lasting Graves disease. Trimming shortened V by 1 base and J by 0 bases, and 9 bases separated the two germline ends. Per the germline V gene, CDR1 is SGHAT and CDR2 is FQNNGV. CDR3 length equals 15 residues. Both iRepertoire HTBI primers and Arm-PCR of CDR3 regions were used to build the TCR beta libraries. TCRdb called the multiplex PCR reads again in MiXCR, with one record for every CDR3 protein. The table has roughly 250,000 distinct CDR3 sequences, around 19% seen once. This clonotype was seen at least ten times. The time point was: newly diagnosed GD, antithyroid drugs for less than 3 months. From RNA extracted from PBMCs, the TCR library was made. This sample was also put to use in a study of T cells in Graves' hyperthyroidism and ophthalmopathy. That source adds: Hyperthyroidism of Graves' type that showed no ophthalmopathy progression within 18 months was stable. Aged 18 to 65, the patients had hyperthyroidism that was newly diagnosed and had lasted under 2 months. Expanded thyroid clonotypes (above 0.001) were mostly also found in blood.

The sequences come from peripheral blood mononuclear cells (PBMCs), collected at new diagnosis, from a patient treated with antithyroid drugs. This sequence originates from a woman aged 25 to 45 with Graves disease. The V call is TRBV11-2, the J call TRBJ1-1; D is ambiguous. CDR3 DNA sequence: TGTGCCAGCAGCTTAGTTCGGGGAATGAACACTGAAGCTTTCTTT. Its translation is CASSLVRGMNTEAFF.